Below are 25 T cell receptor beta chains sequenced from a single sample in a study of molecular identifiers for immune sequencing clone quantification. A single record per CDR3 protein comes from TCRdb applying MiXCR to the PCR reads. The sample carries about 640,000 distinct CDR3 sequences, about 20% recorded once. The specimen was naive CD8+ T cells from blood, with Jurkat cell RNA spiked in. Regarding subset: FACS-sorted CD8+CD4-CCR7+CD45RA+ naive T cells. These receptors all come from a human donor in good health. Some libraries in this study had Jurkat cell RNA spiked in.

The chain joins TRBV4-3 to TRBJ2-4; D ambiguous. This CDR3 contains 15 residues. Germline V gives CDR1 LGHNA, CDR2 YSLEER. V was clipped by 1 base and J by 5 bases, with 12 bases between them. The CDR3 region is CASSQAMGRENIQYF. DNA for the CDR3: TGCGCCAGCAGCCAAGCCATGGGTAGGGAAAACATTCAGTACTTC.

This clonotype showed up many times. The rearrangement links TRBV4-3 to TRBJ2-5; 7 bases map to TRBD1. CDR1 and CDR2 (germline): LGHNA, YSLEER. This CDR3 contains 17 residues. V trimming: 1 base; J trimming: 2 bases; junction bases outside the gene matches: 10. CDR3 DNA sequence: TGCGCCAGCAGCCAAGCTCCGTATGGGACAGTTCAAGAGACCCAGTACTTC. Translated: CASSQAPYGTVQETQYF.

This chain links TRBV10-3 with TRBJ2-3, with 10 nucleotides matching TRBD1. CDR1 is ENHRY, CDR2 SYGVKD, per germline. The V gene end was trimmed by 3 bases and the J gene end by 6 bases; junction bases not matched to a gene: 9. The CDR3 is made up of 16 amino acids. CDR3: CAISDQGTGVLDTQYF. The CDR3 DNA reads TGTGCCATCAGTGACCAAGGGACAGGGGTCTTGGATACGCAGTATTTT.

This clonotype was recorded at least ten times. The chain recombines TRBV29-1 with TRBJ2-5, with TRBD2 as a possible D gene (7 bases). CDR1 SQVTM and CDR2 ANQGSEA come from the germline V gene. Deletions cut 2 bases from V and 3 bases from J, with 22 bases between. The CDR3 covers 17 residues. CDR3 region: CSVEIGGQWGAEETQYF. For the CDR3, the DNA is TGCAGCGTTGAAATCGGGGGGCAGTGGGGGGCCGAAGAGACCCAGTACTTC.

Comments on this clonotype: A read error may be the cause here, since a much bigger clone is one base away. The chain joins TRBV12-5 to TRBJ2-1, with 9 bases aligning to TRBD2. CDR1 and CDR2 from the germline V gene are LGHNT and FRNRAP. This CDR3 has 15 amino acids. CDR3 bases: TGTGCTAGTGGTTTGATCAGCGGGGGGCCCAATGAGCAGCTCTTC. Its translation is CASGLISGGPNEQLF.

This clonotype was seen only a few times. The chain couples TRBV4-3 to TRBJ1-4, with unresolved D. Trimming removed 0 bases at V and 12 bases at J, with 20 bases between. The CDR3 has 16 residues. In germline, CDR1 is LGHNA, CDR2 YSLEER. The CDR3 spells CASSQDRSHGKRQLFF. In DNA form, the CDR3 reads TGCGCCAGCAGCCAAGATAGGTCCCACGGGAAGCGGCAACTGTTTTTT.

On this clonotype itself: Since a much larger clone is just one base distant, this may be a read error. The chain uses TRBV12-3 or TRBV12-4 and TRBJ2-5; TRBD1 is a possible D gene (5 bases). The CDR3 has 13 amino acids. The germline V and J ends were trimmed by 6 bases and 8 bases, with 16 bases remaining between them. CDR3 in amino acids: CASSPADRATQYF. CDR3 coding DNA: TGTGCCAGCAGCCCCGCCGACAGAGCCACCCAGTACTTC.

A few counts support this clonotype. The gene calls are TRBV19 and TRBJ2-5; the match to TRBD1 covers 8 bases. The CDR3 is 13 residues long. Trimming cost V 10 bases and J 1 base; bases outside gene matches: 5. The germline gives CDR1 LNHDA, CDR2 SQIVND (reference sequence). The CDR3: CATTGGFQETQYF. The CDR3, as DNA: TGTGCCACTACAGGGGGATTCCAAGAGACCCAGTACTTC.

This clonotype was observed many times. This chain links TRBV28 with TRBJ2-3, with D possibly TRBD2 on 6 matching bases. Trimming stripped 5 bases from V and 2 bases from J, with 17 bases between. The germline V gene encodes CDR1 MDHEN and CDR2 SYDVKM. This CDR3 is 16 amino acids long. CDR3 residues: CASSPPLDYITDTQYF. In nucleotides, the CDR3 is TGTGCCAGCAGTCCCCCATTGGACTACATCACAGATACGCAGTATTTT.

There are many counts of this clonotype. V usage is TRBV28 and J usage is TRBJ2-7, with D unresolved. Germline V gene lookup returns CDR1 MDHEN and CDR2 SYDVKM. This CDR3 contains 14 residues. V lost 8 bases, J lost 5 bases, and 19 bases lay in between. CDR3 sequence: CASFTPGPLNEQYF. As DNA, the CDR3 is TGTGCCAGCTTCACCCCGGGCCCCCTCAACGAGCAGTACTTC.

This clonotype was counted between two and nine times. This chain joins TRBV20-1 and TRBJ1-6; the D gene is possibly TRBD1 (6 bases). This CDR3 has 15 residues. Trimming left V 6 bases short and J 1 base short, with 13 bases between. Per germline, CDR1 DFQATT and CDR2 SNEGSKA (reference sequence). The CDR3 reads CSAGGGYSYNSPLHF. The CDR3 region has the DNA TGCAGTGCCGGAGGGGGGTATTCCTATAATTCACCCCTCCACTTT.

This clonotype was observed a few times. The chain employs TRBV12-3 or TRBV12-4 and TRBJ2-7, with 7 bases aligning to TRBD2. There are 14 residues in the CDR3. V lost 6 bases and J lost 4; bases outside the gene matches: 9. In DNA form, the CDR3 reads TGTGCCAGCAGCAGCAGCGGGATTTTTTACGAGCAGTACTTC. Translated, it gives CASSSSGIFYEQYF.

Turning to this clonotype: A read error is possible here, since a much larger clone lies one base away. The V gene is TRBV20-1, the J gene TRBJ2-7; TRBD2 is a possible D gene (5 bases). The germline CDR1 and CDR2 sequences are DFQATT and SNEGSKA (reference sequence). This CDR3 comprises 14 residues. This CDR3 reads CSVGIRGWPYEQNF. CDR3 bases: TGCAGTGTCGGGATCCGGGGTTGGCCCTACGAGCAGAACTTC.

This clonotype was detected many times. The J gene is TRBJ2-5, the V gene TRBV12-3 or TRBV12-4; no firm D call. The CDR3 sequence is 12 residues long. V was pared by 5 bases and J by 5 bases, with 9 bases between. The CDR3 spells CASSGPDETQYF. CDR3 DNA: TGTGCCAGCAGTGGGCCGGATGAGACCCAGTACTTC.

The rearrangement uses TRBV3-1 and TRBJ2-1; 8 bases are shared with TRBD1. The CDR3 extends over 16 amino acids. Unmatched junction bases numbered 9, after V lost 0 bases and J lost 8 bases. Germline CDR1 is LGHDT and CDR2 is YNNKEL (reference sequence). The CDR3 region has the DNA TGTGCCAGCAGCCAAGAGGGGCGACAGGGGAATCATGAGCAGTTCTTC. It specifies CASSQEGRQGNHEQFF.

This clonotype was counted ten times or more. The CDR3 DNA is TGTGCCAGCAGTCCTGGACAGGGGCTGTTGTACGAGCAGTACTTC. Amino acids: CASSPGQGLLYEQYF. The chain links TRBV6-6 to TRBJ2-7; the match to TRBD1 covers 9 bases. In germline, CDR1 is MNHNY, CDR2 SVGAGI (reference sequence). The junction had 9 bases not matched to a gene; V was cut back by 5 bases and J by 4 bases. This CDR3 is 15 amino acids long.

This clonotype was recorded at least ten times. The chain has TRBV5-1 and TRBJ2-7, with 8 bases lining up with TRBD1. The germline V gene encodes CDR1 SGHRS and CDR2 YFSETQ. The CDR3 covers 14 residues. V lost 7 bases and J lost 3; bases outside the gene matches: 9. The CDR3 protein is CASYEGTGIYEQYF. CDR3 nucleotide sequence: TGCGCCAGCTACGAAGGGACAGGTATCTACGAGCAGTACTTC.

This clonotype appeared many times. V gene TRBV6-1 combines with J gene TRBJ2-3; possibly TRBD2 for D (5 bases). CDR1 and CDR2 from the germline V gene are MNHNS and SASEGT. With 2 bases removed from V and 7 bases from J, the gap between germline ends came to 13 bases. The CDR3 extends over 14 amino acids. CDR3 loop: CASSEWGAANTQYF. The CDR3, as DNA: TGTGCCAGCAGTGAATGGGGAGCGGCAAATACGCAGTATTTT.

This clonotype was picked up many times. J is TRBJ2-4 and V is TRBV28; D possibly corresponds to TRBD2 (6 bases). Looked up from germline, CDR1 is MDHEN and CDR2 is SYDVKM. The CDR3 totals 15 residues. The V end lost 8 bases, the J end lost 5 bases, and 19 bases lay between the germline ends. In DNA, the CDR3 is TGTGCCAGCCGGCGTGGGAGGTTCCCCCAAAACATTCAGTACTTC. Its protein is CASRRGRFPQNIQYF.

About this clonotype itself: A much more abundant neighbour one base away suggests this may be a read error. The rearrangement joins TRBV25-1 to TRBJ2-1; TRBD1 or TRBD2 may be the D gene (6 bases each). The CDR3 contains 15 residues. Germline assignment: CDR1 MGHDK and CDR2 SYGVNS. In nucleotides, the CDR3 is TGTGCCTGCAGTGAATTCGGGGGCGCCTACAATGAGCAGTTCTTC. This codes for CACSEFGGAYNEQFF.

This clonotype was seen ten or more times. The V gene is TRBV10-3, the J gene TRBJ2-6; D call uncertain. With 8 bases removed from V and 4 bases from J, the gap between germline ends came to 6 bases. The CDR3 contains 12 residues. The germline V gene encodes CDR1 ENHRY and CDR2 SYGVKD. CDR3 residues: CAIAGGANVLTF. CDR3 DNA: TGTGCCATCGCAGGCGGGGCCAACGTCCTGACTTTC.

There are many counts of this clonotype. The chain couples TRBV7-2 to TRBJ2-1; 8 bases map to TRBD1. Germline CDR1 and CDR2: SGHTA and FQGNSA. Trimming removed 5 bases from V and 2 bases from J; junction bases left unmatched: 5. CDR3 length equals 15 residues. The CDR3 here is CASSPDRATYNEQFF. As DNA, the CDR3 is TGTGCCAGCAGCCCGGACAGGGCCACCTACAATGAGCAGTTCTTC.

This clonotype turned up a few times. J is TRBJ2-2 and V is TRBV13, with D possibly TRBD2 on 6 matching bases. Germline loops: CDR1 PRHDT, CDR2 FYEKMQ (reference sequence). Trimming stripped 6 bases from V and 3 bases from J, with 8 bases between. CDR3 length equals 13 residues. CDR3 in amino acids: CASSGGYTGELFF. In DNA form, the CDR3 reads TGTGCCAGCAGTGGGGGGTACACCGGGGAGCTGTTTTTT.

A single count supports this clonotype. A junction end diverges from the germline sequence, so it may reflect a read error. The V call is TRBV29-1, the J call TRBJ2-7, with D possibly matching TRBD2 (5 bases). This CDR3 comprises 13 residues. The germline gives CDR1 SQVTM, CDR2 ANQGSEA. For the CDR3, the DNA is TGCAGCGTTATACGTAGCGACTCCTACGGGCAGTACTTC. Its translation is CSVIRSDSYGQYF.

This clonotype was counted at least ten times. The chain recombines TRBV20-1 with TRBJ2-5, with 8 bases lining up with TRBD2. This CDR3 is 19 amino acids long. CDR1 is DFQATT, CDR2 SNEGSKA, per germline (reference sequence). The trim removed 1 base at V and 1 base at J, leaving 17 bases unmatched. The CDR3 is CSARGFGLRNSGIQETQYF. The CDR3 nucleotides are TGCAGTGCTAGAGGTTTTGGGCTAAGGAATAGCGGGATCCAAGAGACCCAGTACTTC.